These 32 T cell receptor beta chains originate from one sample sequenced in a study of T cell responses to AZD1222 COVID-19 vaccine. Using immunoSEQ multiplex PCR, the repertoire was profiled, and TCRdb retains in-frame clones only, with some absent. The top ten hold roughly 0.5% of the sample, which has some 280,000 clones, 85% to 95% seen once. This specimen was peripheral blood, taken 28 days after the second AZD1222 dose. The receptors here all came from an adult who received the AZD1222 COVID-19 vaccine.

In nucleotides, the CDR3 is TGTGCCAGCAGCCAGGCCGGAAATAGGTACTTC. It codes for CASSQAGNRYF. The chain carries TRBV3-1 (or the pseudogene TRBV3-2) and TRBJ2-7; D not resolved. Trimming cost V 3 bases and J 12 bases, with 12 bases left between them. From germline, CDR1 is LGHDT and CDR2 YNNKEL (reference sequence). This CDR3 region has 11 residues.

The chain carries TRBV28 and TRBJ1-1; no definite D call. The germline gives CDR1 MDHEN, CDR2 SYDVKM. The V end lost 6 bases, the J end lost 4 bases, and 12 bases lay between the germline ends. The CDR3 extends over 13 amino acids. The CDR3 spells CASRAAPATEAFF. The CDR3, as DNA: TGTGCCAGCAGGGCAGCCCCAGCCACTGAAGCTTTCTTT.

This clone showed up just once. The chain links TRBV9 to TRBJ1-1; D is unresolved. Trimming stripped 3 bases from V and 5 bases from J, with 14 bases between. CDR3 length: 14 amino acids. Germline V CDR1 and CDR2: SGDLS, YYNGEE. CDR3 coding DNA: TGTGCCAGCAGCGCAAACCTTATGGGGACTGAAGCTTTCTTT. This encodes CASSANLMGTEAFF. Full variable domain (missing parts from reference TRBV9 and TRBJ1-1): DSGVTQTPKHLITATGQRVTLRCSPRSGDLSVYWYQQSLDQGLQFLIQYYNGEERAKGNILERFSAQQFPDLHSELNLSSLELGDSALYFCASSANLMGTEAFFGQGTRLTVV.

The V gene is TRBV19, the J gene TRBJ1-2; D uncertain. Germline CDR1 and CDR2: LNHDA and SQIVND (reference sequence). The CDR3 is made up of 15 amino acids. Trimming took 3 bases from V and 0 from J, leaving 11 bases between them. The CDR3 DNA reads as TGTGCCAGTAGTATCCCCGGGCGGCCTAACTATGGCTACACCTTC. Protein sequence: CASSIPGRPNYGYTF. Together with reference TRBV19 and TRBJ1-2, the CDR3 gives the full variable domain: DGGITQSPKYLFRKEGQNVTLSCEQNLNHDAMYWYRQDPGQGLRLIYYSQIVNDFQKGDIAEGYSVSREKKESFPLTVTSAQKNPTAFYLCASSIPGRPNYGYTFGSGTRLTVV.

This sequence joins TRBV28 and TRBJ1-2, with D possibly being TRBD1 (5 bases). This CDR3 is built from 13 residues. The V end was cut by 3 bases, the J end by 7 bases, with 12 bases between. Germline V CDR1 and CDR2: MDHEN, SYDVKM. CDR3 in amino acids: CASSFSDKSGYTF. The CDR3 DNA is TGTGCCAGCAGTTTCTCGGACAAATCTGGCTACACCTTC.

The CDR3 region has the DNA TGTGCCAGCAGTTTTTCTCCGGGACAGGGGGGTCAGCCCCAGCATTTT. Translation gives CASSFSPGQGGQPQHF. The chain links TRBV2 to TRBJ1-5, with 11 bases that match TRBD1. Germline V CDR1 and CDR2: SNHLY, FYNNEI. The CDR3 covers 16 residues. The V segment lost 5 bases and the J segment 6 bases; nucleotides outside the gene matches: 9.

V is TRBV7-8 and J is TRBJ2-5; D perhaps matches TRBD2 (5 bases). This CDR3 region has 15 residues. V lost 4 bases, J lost 5 bases, and 17 bases lay in between. In germline, CDR1 is SGHVS, CDR2 FQNEAQ. The CDR3 DNA follows: TGTGCCAGCAGCTCCACTAGGGTTCTAACGGAGACCCAGTACTTC. Translation: CASSSTRVLTETQYF.

This clone was counted between two and nine times. The chain links TRBV3-1 (or the pseudogene TRBV3-2) to TRBJ2-7; TRBD2 matches 12 bases. This CDR3 comprises 17 residues. The germline V gene encodes CDR1 LGHDT and CDR2 YNNKEL (reference sequence). The V segment lost 3 bases and the J segment 6 bases; nucleotides outside the gene matches: 12. The CDR3 region is CASSQTSGSKRAFEQYF. The DNA for the CDR3 is TGTGCCAGCAGCCAGACTAGCGGGAGTAAAAGGGCGTTCGAGCAGTACTTC.

This chain uses TRBV6-5 with TRBJ2-5; D uncertain. The V end was cut by 6 bases, the J end by 5 bases, with 16 bases between. The CDR3 is made up of 14 amino acids. Germline V gives CDR1 MNHEY, CDR2 SVGAGI. The DNA for the CDR3 is TGTGCCAGCAGGCCCAGCGTTGGGGTGGAGACCCAGTACTTC. Amino acid sequence: CASRPSVGVETQYF.

V is TRBV3-1 (or the pseudogene TRBV3-2) and J is TRBJ2-5; possibly TRBD1 for D (5 bases). CDR3 length: 13 amino acids. Looked up from germline, CDR1 is LGHDT and CDR2 is YNNKEL (reference sequence). V was cut by 1 base and J by 9 bases, with 12 bases left in between. The CDR3 sequence: CASSQVGVQPQYF. The CDR3 coding sequence is TGTGCCAGCAGCCAAGTAGGGGTCCAACCCCAGTACTTC.

V gene TRBV11-3 combines with J gene TRBJ2-3; D remains unclear. CDR1 is SGHNT and CDR2 is YENEEA in the germline V gene. V lost 5 bases and J lost 2, with 14 bases in between. CDR3 length: 15 amino acids. CDR3 DNA: TGTGCCAGCAGCCCGGGCCTCGTACCCACAGATACGCAGTATTTT. This codes for CASSPGLVPTDTQYF.

This sequence joins TRBV7-3 and TRBJ2-2; 8 bases map to TRBD1. The ends lost 4 bases at V and 4 bases at J; junction bases unmatched: 5. The germline CDR1 and CDR2 sequences are SGHTA and FQGTGA. The CDR3 runs 15 residues. CDR3 loop: CASSSGTGRTGELFF. The CDR3 coding sequence is TGTGCCAGCAGCTCCGGGACAGGTCGCACCGGGGAGCTGTTTTTT.

This clone was counted once. The CDR3 loop reads CASRLDTNTGELFF. In DNA form, the CDR3 reads TGTGCCAGCAGATTAGACACTAACACCGGGGAGCTGTTTTTT. The chain couples TRBV5-4 to TRBJ2-2; D not certain. This CDR3 has 14 amino acids. Trimming left V 5 bases short and J 2 bases short, with 10 bases between. Germline-derived CDR1 and CDR2 are SGHNT and YYREEE (reference sequence).

V usage is TRBV11-2 and J usage is TRBJ2-1; 15 bases map to TRBD2. The V gene end was trimmed by 2 bases and the J gene end by 1 base; junction bases not matched to a gene: 3. The CDR3 spans 18 residues. Germline assignment: CDR1 SGHAT and CDR2 FQNNGV. CDR3 region: CASSLLGLAGGSYNEQFF. The CDR3 DNA sequence: TGTGCCAGCAGCTTACTCGGACTAGCGGGAGGGTCCTACAATGAGCAGTTCTTC.

This clone was observed a single time. This rearrangement joins TRBV5-1 to TRBJ1-2, with 7 nucleotides matching TRBD1. J lost 1 base, V lost 1 base, and 4 bases had no gene match. Germline lookup yields CDR1 SGHRS and CDR2 YFSETQ. There are 15 residues in the CDR3. The CDR3 protein is CASSLTDRVNYGYTF. CDR3 nucleotides: TGCGCCAGCAGCTTGACCGACAGGGTTAACTATGGCTACACCTTC. Full variable domain (remainder filled in from reference TRBV5-1 and TRBJ1-2): KAGVTQTPRYLIKTRGQQVTLSCSPISGHRSVSWYQQTPGQGLQFLFEYFSETQRNKGNFPGRFSGRQFSNSRSEMNVSTLELGDSALYLCASSLTDRVNYGYTFGSGTRLTVV.

The rearrangement uses TRBV28 and TRBJ1-2; TRBD1 is a possible D gene (5 bases). Trimming stripped 6 bases from V and 7 bases from J, with 12 bases between. This CDR3 is built from 12 residues. CDR1 is MDHEN, CDR2 SYDVKM, per germline. The CDR3 region has the DNA TGTGCCAGCAGGAAGCCGACAGTTGGCTACACCTTC. It codes for CASRKPTVGYTF.

This chain connects TRBV28 to TRBJ1-1, with D possibly matching TRBD1 (5 bases). Germline CDR1 MDHEN, CDR2 SYDVKM. CDR3 length: 12 amino acids. V was cut by 6 bases and J by 10 bases, with 15 bases left in between. CDR3 sequence reads: CASSGGRVSAFF. In DNA form, the CDR3 reads TGTGCCAGCAGCGGAGGCAGGGTGTCAGCTTTCTTT. The full variable domain, with the rest looked up from reference TRBV28 and TRBJ1-1, is DVKVTQSSRYLVKRTGEKVFLECVQDMDHENMFWYRQDPGLGLRLIYFSYDVKMKEKGDIPEGYSVSREKKERFSLILESASTNQTSMYLCASSGGRVSAFFGQGTRLTVV.

This clone was observed once. This chain joins TRBV7-9 and TRBJ1-1, with D possibly TRBD1 on 6 matching bases. The CDR3 is 16 amino acids. Trimming took off 6 bases at V and 3 bases at J, with 20 bases between the two ends. Germline CDR1 and CDR2: SEHNR and FQNEAQ (reference sequence). This chain's CDR3 is CASRPLQGHQDTEAFF. For the CDR3, the DNA is TGTGCCAGCAGACCACTTCAGGGGCACCAGGACACTGAAGCTTTCTTT.

Of note for this clone: The identical CDR3 is also encoded by other nucleotide sequences in the sample. The CDR3 is CASSSTGGTEAFF. The DNA of the CDR3 is TGTGCCAGCAGTTCGACAGGGGGGACTGAAGCTTTCTTT. The V gene is TRBV28, the J gene TRBJ1-1, with 9 nucleotides matching TRBD1. CDR1 MDHEN and CDR2 SYDVKM come from the germline V gene. V lost 4 bases to trimming and J lost 5 bases; unmatched junction nucleotides: 2. The CDR3 consists of 13 residues.

The chain couples TRBV2 to TRBJ1-1; D not certain. V was cut by 0 bases and J by 1 base, with 9 bases left in between. Germline assignment: CDR1 SNHLY and CDR2 FYNNEI. CDR3 length equals 15 residues. CDR3 region: CASSEASRGNTEAFF. CDR3 DNA sequence: TGTGCCAGCAGTGAAGCTTCGCGCGGGAACACTGAAGCTTTCTTT. Together with reference TRBV2 and TRBJ1-1, the CDR3 gives the full variable domain: EPEVTQTPSHQVTQMGQEVILRCVPISNHLYFYWYRQILGQKVEFLVSFYNNEISEKSEIFDDQFSVERPDGSNFTLKIRSTKLEDSAMYFCASSEASRGNTEAFFGQGTRLTVV.

The chain is built from TRBV11-2 and TRBJ2-3, with TRBD2 matching over 8 bases. V lost 7 bases and J lost 1; bases outside the gene matches: 4. Germline V lookup: CDR1 SGHAT, CDR2 FQNNGV. The CDR3 runs 14 residues. The CDR3 sequence is CASTPAGGTDTQYF. The DNA of the CDR3 is TGTGCCAGCACCCCAGCGGGAGGCACAGATACGCAGTATTTT.

This sequence joins TRBV28 and TRBJ1-5; D gene uncertain. Per the germline V gene, CDR1 is MDHEN and CDR2 is SYDVKM. This CDR3 contains 14 residues. Trimming removed 6 bases at V and 6 bases at J, with 15 bases between. The CDR3 loop reads CASSTGGPPQPQHF. In nucleotides, the CDR3 is TGTGCCAGCAGCACCGGAGGGCCGCCTCAGCCCCAGCATTTT.

The chain has TRBV28 and TRBJ2-7; D could derive from TRBD1 or TRBD2 (5 bases each). V lost 6 bases and J 6 bases, leaving 21 bases between the germline ends. Germline CDR1 MDHEN, CDR2 SYDVKM. The CDR3 has 15 residues. CDR3 bases: TGTGCCAGCAGGCCGGGGCCCCAGGAGGTCGGCGAGCAGTACTTC. It translates to CASRPGPQEVGEQYF. Complete variable domain (other parts from reference TRBV28 and TRBJ2-7): DVKVTQSSRYLVKRTGEKVFLECVQDMDHENMFWYRQDPGLGLRLIYFSYDVKMKEKGDIPEGYSVSREKKERFSLILESASTNQTSMYLCASRPGPQEVGEQYFGPGTRLTVT.

This chain uses TRBV11-2 with TRBJ1-2; 7 bases line up with TRBD1. Germline CDR1 reads SGHAT; CDR2 reads FQNNGV. Losses at the gene ends were 2 bases for V and 6 bases for J; bases not matched to a gene: 6. This CDR3 spans 14 amino acids. CDR3 sequence reads: CASSLISTGNGYTF. As DNA, the CDR3 is TGTGCCAGCAGCTTAATATCGACAGGGAATGGCTACACCTTC.

The chain links TRBV7-9 to TRBJ1-1; maybe TRBD1 (5 bases). CDR1 and CDR2 (germline): SEHNR, FQNEAQ (reference sequence). V shed 1 base and J shed 0 bases, with 9 bases lying between them. There are 15 residues in the CDR3. The CDR3 region is CASSLDQGLNTEAFF. CDR3 nucleotide sequence: TGTGCCAGCAGCTTAGATCAGGGATTGAACACTGAAGCTTTCTTT.

Remarks on this clone: One end of the junction does not line up with germline, which may come from a read error. The genes are TRBV7-2 and TRBJ2-2; 7 bases line up with TRBD1. The CDR3 has 13 residues. Germline CDR1 is SGHTA and CDR2 is FQGNSA. This CDR3 is CASTLGTVGELFF. The CDR3 coding sequence is TGTGCCAGCACCTTAGGGACAGTCGGGGAGCTGTTTTTT.

This chain connects TRBV7-2 to TRBJ1-1; D call uncertain. The CDR3 sequence is 13 residues long. Germline V gene lookup returns CDR1 SGHTA and CDR2 FQGNSA. Between the trimmed V and J ends, which lost 4 bases and 1 base, there was a span of 7 bases. CDR3 sequence (DNA): TGTGCCAGCAGCTCGTGGGGGAACACTGAAGCTTTCTTT. It codes for CASSSWGNTEAFF.

This sequence joins TRBV5-1 and TRBJ1-5; D unresolved. V gave up 0 bases and J gave up 0 bases, with 13 bases separating them. The CDR3 runs to 17 residues. Germline CDR1 reads SGHRS; CDR2 reads YFSETQ. CDR3 protein: CASSLAEVRYSNQPQHF. The CDR3 DNA reads TGCGCCAGCAGCTTGGCCGAGGTCAGATATAGCAATCAGCCCCAGCATTTT. Full variable domain (remainder filled in from reference TRBV5-1 and TRBJ1-5): KAGVTQTPRYLIKTRGQQVTLSCSPISGHRSVSWYQQTPGQGLQFLFEYFSETQRNKGNFPGRFSGRQFSNSRSEMNVSTLELGDSALYLCASSLAEVRYSNQPQHFGDGTRLSIL.

The rearrangement links TRBV30 to TRBJ2-7, with a weak D call TRBD2 (5 bases). The V gene's germline CDR1 is GTSNPN and CDR2 SVGIG (reference sequence). The CDR3 is 12 amino acids. The V and J ends lost 1 base and 2 bases respectively, with 6 bases between them. For the CDR3, the DNA is TGTGCCTGGAGTGCGGGGACCTACGAGCAGTACTTC. It encodes CAWSAGTYEQYF.

The V call is TRBV7-2, the J call TRBJ2-7; perhaps TRBD2 as D (6 bases). Germline V gives CDR1 SGHTA, CDR2 FQGNSA. The V gene lost 5 bases and the J gene lost 9 bases, with 11 bases spanning the gap. The CDR3 spans 11 residues. DNA for the CDR3: TGTGCCAGCAGCCCAGGCGGGGTGCAGTACTTC. The encoded protein is CASSPGGVQYF.

The chain uses TRBV27 and TRBJ2-1, with D maybe TRBD2 (5 bases). V was pared by 3 bases and J by 0 bases, with 12 bases between. The germline CDR1 and CDR2 sequences are MNHEY and SMNVEV (reference sequence). This CDR3 comprises 16 residues. In DNA form, the CDR3 reads TGTGCCAGCAGTTTCCTTGCCACTAGCTCCTACAATGAGCAGTTCTTC. The encoded protein is CASSFLATSSYNEQFF.

The chain recombines TRBV9 with TRBJ2-7; D may be TRBD1 (6 bases). CDR3 length equals 14 residues. Germline V lookup: CDR1 SGDLS, CDR2 YYNGEE. Trimming stripped 4 bases from V and 1 base from J, with 12 bases between. CDR3 residues: CASSPGQLSYEQYF. CDR3 nucleotides: TGTGCCAGCAGCCCAGGACAGTTATCCTACGAGCAGTACTTC.